The source of this TCR beta chain is a study of T cell changes during pregnancy in multiple sclerosis. The repertoire was sequenced with immunoSEQ multiplex PCR; TCRdb's copy has only in-frame clones and lacks some. The table includes 40,000 to 60,000 clones, roughly 92% detected once. This clone was observed a single time. This specimen consisted of CD4+ T cells from peripheral blood mononuclear cells, obtained in the third trimester of pregnancy. The TCR comes from a female donor with multiple sclerosis, enrolled in a pregnancy study.

Written as DNA, the CDR3 is TGTGCCAGCAGCAGAGGACGGGATGAAGCTTTCTTT. Translated: CASSRGRDEAFF. The chain has TRBV27 and TRBJ1-1; D gene unclear. The ends were cut back, 6 bases at V and 7 bases at J, with 12 bases in the middle. This CDR3 contains 12 residues. Germline V gene data show CDR1 as MNHEY and CDR2 as SMNVEV (reference sequence).